Each of the 26 T cell receptor beta chains below was sequenced from the same sample in a study of cytomegalovirus exposure and HLA in healthy donors. Both 60 Vbeta primers and 13 Jbeta primers went into the PCR. Sequencing used immunoSEQ multiplex PCR; TCRdb keeps in-frame clones, though not all of them. The sample includes hundreds of thousands of clones, under 80% of them seen just once. Material: PBMCs. All receptors derive from a female donor in good health and CMV-seronegative.

The CDR3, as DNA: TGTGCCACCGCACAGGGCTATTTGAACACTGAAGCTTTCTTT. As protein: CATAQGYLNTEAFF. J is TRBJ1-1 and V is TRBV28, with a weak D call TRBD1 (6 bases). Per germline, CDR1 MDHEN and CDR2 SYDVKM. The V end lost 10 bases, the J end lost 0 bases, and 15 bases lay between the germline ends. This CDR3 has 14 amino acids. The full variable domain, rest sourced from reference TRBV28 and TRBJ1-1, is DVKVTQSSRYLVKRTGEKVFLECVQDMDHENMFWYRQDPGLGLRLIYFSYDVKMKEKGDIPEGYSVSREKKERFSLILESASTNQTSMYLCATAQGYLNTEAFFGQGTRLTVV.

The chain combines TRBV5-1 with TRBJ2-5; 10 bases map to TRBD2. Trimming at V came to 0 bases and at J to 3 bases, leaving 2 bases not matched to a gene. Per the germline V gene, CDR1 is SGHRS and CDR2 is YFSETQ. The CDR3 spans 15 residues. CDR3 protein: CASSLVGLAEETQYF. For the CDR3, the DNA is TGCGCCAGCAGCTTGGTAGGACTAGCGGAAGAGACCCAGTACTTC.

The chain is built from TRBV27 and TRBJ2-2, with D uncertain. V was trimmed by 6 bases and J by 1 base, leaving 3 bases between them. CDR1 and CDR2 (germline): MNHEY, SMNVEV (reference sequence). The CDR3 totals 12 residues. The DNA for the CDR3 is TGTGCCAGCAGCAAGAACACCGGGGAGCTGTTTTTT. Protein: CASSKNTGELFF.

The chain combines TRBV12-5 with TRBJ2-1; 8 positions agree with TRBD2. Germline V gives CDR1 LGHNT, CDR2 FRNRAP. Trimming took 6 bases from V and 4 from J; bases not matched to a gene: 8. The CDR3 extends over 15 amino acids. The CDR3 DNA is TGTGCTAGTGGCCCCCGCGGGGGGACTTACAATGAGCAGTTCTTC. Translated, it gives CASGPRGGTYNEQFF.

This chain uses TRBV5-5 with TRBJ2-3; 10 nucleotides align to TRBD1. V dropped 3 bases and J dropped 4; count of bases not matched to a gene: 2. CDR1 is SGHKS and CDR2 is YYEKEE in the germline V gene (reference sequence). The CDR3 is made up of 14 amino acids. CDR3 protein: CASSWTGGSDTQYF. As DNA, the CDR3 is TGTGCCAGCAGCTGGACAGGGGGGTCAGATACGCAGTATTTT.

The chain couples TRBV6-5 to TRBJ1-3; 8 nucleotides agree with TRBD1. Germline lookup yields CDR1 MNHEY and CDR2 SVGAGI. J was trimmed by 2 bases and V by 5 bases; bases with no gene match: 2. This CDR3 comprises 14 residues. The CDR3 reads CASSRGQAGNTIYF. The CDR3 DNA sequence: TGTGCCAGCAGTCGGGGACAGGCTGGAAACACCATATATTTT.

The rearrangement links TRBV7-9 to TRBJ2-1, with TRBD2 identical over 9 bases. This CDR3 has 14 residues. V shed 4 bases, J shed 6 bases, and the junction held 4 bases outside the gene matches. The V gene's germline CDR1 is SEHNR and CDR2 FQNEAQ (reference sequence). In DNA form, the CDR3 reads TGTGCCAGCAGCTGGGCGGGAGGGGGCAATGAGCAGTTCTTC. Translated: CASSWAGGGNEQFF.

This clone has a handful of counts. The gene calls are TRBV5-1 and TRBJ2-3; tentative D call: TRBD1 (5 bases). V was shortened by 4 bases and J by 5 bases, with 14 bases between the two germline ends. CDR1 is SGHRS and CDR2 is YFSETQ in the germline V gene. The CDR3 length is 14 residues. The CDR3 loop is CASSPRPTVDTQYF. The DNA for the CDR3 is TGCGCCAGCAGCCCAAGGCCGACAGTAGATACGCAGTATTTT.

The J gene is TRBJ1-2, the V gene TRBV2, with D tentatively TRBD1 (5 bases). The CDR3 runs 14 residues. Trimming took 1 base from V and 8 from J, leaving 14 bases between them. Germline loops: CDR1 SNHLY, CDR2 FYNNEI. In DNA form, the CDR3 reads TGTGCCAGCAGTGAAGAGGCAGGGCCTGGCGGCTACACCTTC. Translation gives CASSEEAGPGGYTF. Full variable domain (missing parts from reference TRBV2 and TRBJ1-2): EPEVTQTPSHQVTQMGQEVILRCVPISNHLYFYWYRQILGQKVEFLVSFYNNEISEKSEIFDDQFSVERPDGSNFTLKIRSTKLEDSAMYFCASSEEAGPGGYTFGSGTRLTVV.

This clone was detected once. The rearrangement uses TRBV5-1 and TRBJ1-1; 7 positions match TRBD1. CDR3 size: 15 residues. The V and J ends lost 0 bases and 2 bases, in that order; junction bases with no gene match: 4. Germline CDR1 SGHRS, CDR2 YFSETQ. The CDR3 DNA reads as TGCGCCAGCAGCTTGGAAAGGACAGGCAACACTGAAGCTTTCTTT. Its translation is CASSLERTGNTEAFF.

To note about this clone: Distinct nucleotide sequences in the sample also encode this CDR3. V usage is TRBV11-2 and J usage is TRBJ2-7; 10 positions match TRBD2. The germline gives CDR1 SGHAT, CDR2 FQNNGV. The CDR3 loop spans 15 amino acids. Germline trimming cut 5 bases from V and 1 base from J; bases unmatched to any gene: 5. The CDR3 spells CASSPGLAESYEQYF. The CDR3 DNA follows: TGTGCCAGCAGCCCCGGACTAGCGGAGTCCTACGAGCAGTACTTC.

The chain couples TRBV7-6 to TRBJ2-3, with a weak D call TRBD2 (5 bases). The CDR3 has 17 residues. Germline V gives CDR1 SGHVS, CDR2 FNYEAQ. Between the trimmed V and J ends, which lost 5 bases and 0 bases, there was a span of 18 bases. The CDR3 is CASSANEDFSSTDTQYF. The CDR3 DNA reads as TGTGCCAGCAGCGCCAATGAGGACTTCTCTAGCACAGATACGCAGTATTTT.

This chain joins TRBV6-5 and TRBJ2-7; D is unresolved. The CDR3 is 10 residues long. The V gene's germline CDR1 is MNHEY and CDR2 SVGAGI. The V end was cut by 2 bases, the J end by 7 bases, with 3 bases between. The CDR3 region is CASSYAEQYF. The CDR3, as DNA: TGTGCCAGCAGTTACGCGGAGCAGTACTTC.

The V and J genes are TRBV6-5 and TRBJ1-3, with D perhaps TRBD1 (6 bases). V dropped 0 bases and J dropped 4 bases, with 10 bases sitting between them. The CDR3 has 15 residues. CDR1 and CDR2 from the germline V gene are MNHEY and SVGAGI. The CDR3 DNA reads TGTGCCAGCAGTTACTCGACAGGAGCGGGAAACACCATATATTTT. This codes for CASSYSTGAGNTIYF.

This rearrangement joins TRBV7-2 to TRBJ2-3; TRBD1 aligns across 7 bases. V lost 5 bases to trimming and J lost 1 base; unmatched junction nucleotides: 6. The CDR3 length is 15 residues. Germline assignment: CDR1 SGHTA and CDR2 FQGNSA. Written as DNA, the CDR3 is TGTGCCAGCAGCCCATGGACAGGACGCACAGATACGCAGTATTTT. It translates to CASSPWTGRTDTQYF.

This clone was counted between two and nine times. This rearrangement joins TRBV5-6 to TRBJ1-4; possible D gene TRBD1, 5 bases. Germline V gene data show CDR1 as SGHDT and CDR2 as YYEEEE. The CDR3 contains 14 residues. Trimming left V 4 bases short and J 5 bases short, with 12 bases between. The DNA of the CDR3 is TGTGCCAGCAGCATGGGACGGGGGAATGAAAAACTGTTTTTT. Translating gives CASSMGRGNEKLFF.

The V and J genes are TRBV27 and TRBJ2-1; TRBD1 aligns across 7 bases. The V gene's germline CDR1 is MNHEY and CDR2 SMNVEV (reference sequence). J was trimmed by 2 bases and V by 5 bases; bases with no gene match: 6. CDR3 length: 15 residues. The CDR3: CASSLRTGAYNEQFF. The CDR3 region has the DNA TGTGCCAGCAGTCTCCGGACAGGTGCCTACAATGAGCAGTTCTTC.

The chain couples TRBV19 to TRBJ2-2, with 12 bases lining up with TRBD2. V lost 9 bases to trimming and J lost 3 bases; unmatched junction nucleotides: 20. The CDR3 covers 20 residues. The germline V gene encodes CDR1 LNHDA and CDR2 SQIVND (reference sequence). As DNA, the CDR3 is TGTGCCAGCCTCATATCCTCCCCGACTAGCGGGAGAAGGGACACCGGGGAGCTGTTTTTT. Protein: CASLISSPTSGRRDTGELFF.

This clone was detected only a few times. The rearrangement uses TRBV6-5 and TRBJ1-2; no definite D call. CDR3 length: 15 residues. Germline-derived CDR1 and CDR2 are MNHEY and SVGAGI. The germline V and J ends were trimmed by 0 bases and 0 bases, with 8 bases remaining between them. CDR3 protein: CASSYSPGANYGYTF. The CDR3 nucleotides read TGTGCCAGCAGTTACTCACCGGGAGCTAACTATGGCTACACCTTC.

This rearrangement joins TRBV2 to TRBJ2-5; D possibly corresponds to TRBD2 (6 bases). The V end was cut by 8 bases, the J end by 0 bases, with 19 bases between. The length of the CDR3 is 16 residues. Germline CDR1 SNHLY, CDR2 FYNNEI. CDR3 DNA: TGTGCCAGCCAAATGGGGACTGACCGGTACCAAGAGACCCAGTACTTC. Protein sequence: CASQMGTDRYQETQYF.

The table lists this clone with a few counts. This chain links TRBV28 with TRBJ2-7; D might be TRBD2 (5 bases). V gave up 5 bases and J gave up 1 base, with 9 bases separating them. The CDR3 has 13 residues. Germline CDR1 reads MDHEN; CDR2 reads SYDVKM. The CDR3 spells CASSPERSYEQYF. In DNA, the CDR3 is TGTGCCAGCAGTCCAGAGCGGTCCTACGAGCAGTACTTC.

V gene TRBV21-1 combines with J gene TRBJ2-1; TRBD1, the D gene given by the table, was not confirmed from the DNA. TRBV21-1 is a known pseudogene. This CDR3 is 15 amino acids long. The CDR3 DNA reads TGTGCCAGCAGCAAAGAGGACAATTTAGAAAATGAGCAGTTCTTC. Its translation is CASSKEDNLENEQFF.

This chain uses TRBV10-3 with TRBJ2-7; 9 bases line up with TRBD2. After removal of 11 bases from V and 1 base from J, the junction contained 6 bases not matched to a gene. The germline V gene has CDR1 ENHRY and CDR2 SYGVKD. The CDR3 has 13 amino acids. CDR3: CAAGGTQSYEQYF. CDR3 DNA sequence: TGTGCCGCGGGGGGGACACAATCCTACGAGCAGTACTTC.

This clone was observed a handful of times. This chain connects TRBV4-2 to TRBJ2-3; D is possibly TRBD2 (6 bases). V lost 1 base, J lost 2 bases, and 16 bases lay in between. The germline V gene has CDR1 LGHNA and CDR2 YNFKEQ. The CDR3 is 17 residues long. Here the CDR3 reads CASSQGSVAGFTDTQYF. The CDR3 region has the DNA TGTGCCAGCAGCCAAGGTTCCGTGGCGGGGTTCACAGATACGCAGTATTTT.

This chain connects TRBV7-9 to TRBJ2-3, with 10 positions matching TRBD2. Germline CDR1 is SEHNR and CDR2 is FQNEAQ (reference sequence). This CDR3 comprises 16 residues. Trimming took 0 bases from V and 4 from J; bases not matched to a gene: 4. DNA of the CDR3: TGTGCCAGCAGCTTAGCCGTAGCGGGAGGTGCAGATACGCAGTATTTT. It yields the protein CASSLAVAGGADTQYF.

This CDR3 is CASSLGGMVYEQYF. CDR3 in DNA: TGTGCCAGCAGTCTAGGGGGAATGGTTTACGAGCAGTACTTC. The chain is built from TRBV27 and TRBJ2-7, with a tentative D call TRBD1 (6 bases). Trimming shortened V by 5 bases and J by 4 bases, and 15 bases separated the two germline ends. CDR3 size: 14 residues. Germline V gives CDR1 MNHEY, CDR2 SMNVEV (reference sequence).